This T cell receptor (beta chain) came from a study of T cell clonotyping in hematopoietic cell transplantation. Per germline, CDR1 MNHEY and CDR2 SVGAGI. The CDR3 runs 12 residues. V shed 5 bases, J shed 10 bases, and the junction held 4 bases outside the gene matches. The study, taken as a whole, reports: No sorting was done, leaving CD4 and CD8 contributions mixed. Broader posttransplant TCR repertoire diversity was predicted by graft donor and pretransplant recipient Inverse Simpson Index values.

The method was immunoSEQ multiplex PCR; TCRdb's version includes in-frame clones alone and lacks a portion of them. The sample holds 30,000 or so clones, roughly 92% seen once. This clone was recorded once. Its cognate antigen is unknown. The chain couples TRBV6-5 to TRBJ1-1, with 10 nucleotides matching TRBD1. Sequenced here: PBMCs, sampled 100 days after allogeneic stem cell transplant. This TCR came from a female patient aged 50-59 years who had an allogeneic stem cell transplant from a related donor, so the T cells may come from the graft donor. Some clones in this sample may be carry-over from other donors' samples. Here the CDR3 reads CASSTDRGIAFF. The CDR3 nucleotides are TGTGCCAGCAGTACGGACAGGGGGATAGCTTTCTTT.